The 9 T cell receptor beta chains given below trace back to one sample, sequenced in a study of OX40 agonist ivuxolimab in advanced cancers. Only in-frame clones appear in the TCRdb table, and some are missing; sequencing was by immunoSEQ multiplex PCR. The repertoire holds approximately 57,000 clones, with 83% as singletons. The sequences come from CD4+ or CD8+ T cells sorted from blood, collected in a trial of the OX40 agonist ivuxolimab. Receptors originate from an adult with an advanced solid tumor such as melanoma, head and neck, liver or kidney cancer.

The gene calls are TRBV30 and TRBJ1-4; D unresolved. The CDR3 length is 13 residues. Germline V gene lookup returns CDR1 GTSNPN and CDR2 SVGIG (reference sequence). V dropped 0 bases and J dropped 6 bases, with 8 bases sitting between them. The CDR3 nucleotides are TGTGCCTGGAGTGTACAAACCCATGAAAAACTGTTTTTT. This sequence encodes CAWSVQTHEKLFF.

This chain uses TRBV27 with TRBJ1-2, with TRBD1 matching over 7 bases. The CDR3 totals 15 residues. The germline gives CDR1 MNHEY, CDR2 SMNVEV (reference sequence). V gave up 3 bases and J gave up 4 bases; unmatched junction bases: 8. CDR3 sequence reads: CASSFSGGGSYGYTF. CDR3 DNA sequence: TGTGCCAGCAGTTTTTCAGGGGGAGGGAGCTATGGCTACACCTTC.

Comments on this clone: This CDR3 is also generated by other DNA sequences in the sample. J is TRBJ2-3 and V is TRBV29-1; D may be TRBD1 (6 bases). With 1 base removed from V and 2 bases from J, the gap between germline ends came to 7 bases. Germline V CDR1 and CDR2: SQVTM, ANQGSEA. The CDR3 totals 13 residues. CDR3 amino acids: CSVEGQATDTQYF. In nucleotides, the CDR3 is TGCAGCGTTGAAGGACAGGCCACAGATACGCAGTATTTT.

The chain has TRBV7-9 and TRBJ1-1; unclear D gene. The germline V and J ends were trimmed by 5 bases and 7 bases, with 20 bases remaining between them. Germline-derived CDR1 and CDR2 are SEHNR and FQNEAQ (reference sequence). This CDR3 comprises 15 residues. The CDR3 here is CASSPKTRYGNEAFF. In nucleotides, the CDR3 is TGTGCCAGCAGCCCAAAGACCCGTTATGGTAATGAAGCTTTCTTT.

The chain joins TRBV5-4 to TRBJ2-5; D is unclear. Trimming cost V 3 bases and J 5 bases, with 17 bases left between them. Germline CDR1 is SGHNT and CDR2 is YYREEE (reference sequence). This CDR3 is 15 amino acids long. The CDR3 loop reads CASSWAGTVEETQYF. CDR3 bases: TGTGCCAGCAGCTGGGCCGGCACAGTAGAGGAGACCCAGTACTTC.

V usage is TRBV30 and J usage is TRBJ1-3, with D possibly matching TRBD1 (5 bases). The V gene lost 6 bases and the J gene lost 0 bases, with 12 bases spanning the gap. CDR3 length equals 14 residues. Germline V gene data show CDR1 as GTSNPN and CDR2 as SVGIG (reference sequence). The CDR3 bases are TGTGCCTGCCAAACCGGGGGCTCTGGAAACACCATATATTTT. Protein product: CACQTGGSGNTIYF. Filled out from reference TRBV30 and TRBJ1-3, the complete variable domain reads SQTIHQWPATLVQPVGSPLSLECTVEGTSNPNLYWYRQAAGRGLQLLFYSVGIGQISSEVPQNLSASRPQDRQFILSSKKLLLSDSGFYLCACQTGGSGNTIYFGEGSWLTVV.

J is TRBJ2-1 and V is TRBV27; tentatively, D is TRBD1 or TRBD2 (5 bases each). The CDR3 contains 14 residues. CDR1 and CDR2 from the germline V gene are MNHEY and SMNVEV (reference sequence). V was clipped by 6 bases and J by 4 bases, with 13 bases between them. The DNA for the CDR3 is TGTGCCAGCAGCCCCTGGGACGGTTACAATGAGCAGTTCTTC. Protein sequence: CASSPWDGYNEQFF.

The V gene is TRBV18, the J gene TRBJ2-1; TRBD2 matches 7 bases. The junction had 4 bases not matched to a gene; V was cut back by 3 bases and J by 2 bases. This CDR3 comprises 15 residues. Germline values: CDR1 KGHSH, CDR2 LQKENI. CDR3 residues: CASSPGGVAYNEQFF. The CDR3 bases are TGTGCCAGCTCACCGGGGGGGGTCGCCTACAATGAGCAGTTCTTC.

This chain links TRBV7-2 with TRBJ2-1; 9 bases align to TRBD1. CDR3 size: 14 residues. Per the germline V gene, CDR1 is SGHTA and CDR2 is FQGNSA. After removal of 4 bases from V and 8 bases from J, the junction contained 6 bases not matched to a gene. In DNA, the CDR3 is TGTGCCAGCAGCTCGGGACAGGGTGGCTATGAGCAGTTCTTC. It specifies CASSSGQGGYEQFF.